The clone carrying this T cell receptor beta chain appeared a few times. The target antigen is unknown. The sample belongs to a study of T cell repertoires in cytomegalovirus infection. Background on the study: Carrying CMV and the relevant HLA type showed in public TCR beta signatures.

TCRdb redid the calling of the reads with MiXCR, one entry per CDR3 protein. The repertoire holds about half a million distinct CDR3 sequences, with about 42% as singletons. Study outcomes and limitations: Ex vivo, HLA-C-restricted CMV-specific TCR beta clonotypes prevailed over the rest of the response. The cumulative frequency of public TCR beta families identified carriers of CMV plus the relevant HLA.

V gave up 5 bases and J gave up 7 bases, with 14 bases separating them. Germline CDR1 reads SGHTA; CDR2 reads FQGNSA. The CDR3 has 13 amino acids. The TCR originated in a human donor in good health (CMV status not recorded). Some clones in this sample may be carry-over from other donors' samples. V and J are TRBV7-2 and TRBJ1-2, with a weak D call TRBD1 (6 bases). Sequences were derived from cultured PBMCs, sampled from culture after CMV antigen stimulation. The CDR3 loop reads CASSPWTEGGYTF. DNA for the CDR3: TGTGCCAGCAGCCCTTGGACAGAAGGTGGCTACACCTTC.